Listed below are T cell receptor beta chains from one sample, sequenced in a study of CXCR3-negative and CXCR3-positive naive CD8 T cells. For each CDR3 protein, TCRdb gives one entry from its re-call of the 5' RACE reads, without DNA. This sample's table reports over 35,000 distinct CDR3 sequences. Sequencing was done on a sample of memory CD8+ T cells from blood. The origin of the receptors is a human donor in good health. Some clones in this sample may be carry-over from other donors' samples. CDR3s include the opening cysteine and the closing phenylalanine or tryptophan. Part of the rows lack a size; the others show once, few, many or a class for expanded clones.

j_call: TRBJ2-7
clone_size: -
v_call: TRBV28
cdr3_aa: CASSLGVTYEQYF

j_call: TRBJ2-1
clone_size: -
v_call: TRBV5-6
cdr3_aa: CASSFWVSQSSYNEQFF

j_call: TRBJ1-1
clone_size: -
v_call: TRBV20-1
cdr3_aa: CSAPRGDTEAFF

j_call: TRBJ2-5
clone_size: -
v_call: TRBV28
cdr3_aa: CASSLESIMETQYF

j_call: TRBJ2-1
clone_size: -
v_call: TRBV20-1
cdr3_aa: CSVERTGTESYNEQFF

j_call: TRBJ2-2
clone_size: medium-sized
v_call: TRBV6-4
cdr3_aa: CASRKSGGDTGELFF

j_call: TRBJ2-5
clone_size: -
v_call: TRBV18
cdr3_aa: CASSPQGQETQYF

j_call: TRBJ2-6
clone_size: -
v_call: TRBV15
cdr3_aa: CATSPYPQGTGANVLTF

j_call: TRBJ1-2
clone_size: medium-sized
v_call: TRBV7-9
cdr3_aa: CASSSLWDSQYGYTF

j_call: TRBJ1-1
clone_size: -
v_call: TRBV29-1
cdr3_aa: CSVPRGGGGEAFF

j_call: TRBJ1-6
clone_size: -
v_call: TRBV7-9
cdr3_aa: CASSFQTLDSPLHF

j_call: TRBJ2-1
clone_size: -
v_call: TRBV20-1
cdr3_aa: CSARLGTSGRIDEQFF

j_call: TRBJ2-7
clone_size: -
v_call: TRBV7-9
cdr3_aa: CASSLSGQGKPYEQYF

j_call: TRBJ2-2
clone_size: -
v_call: TRBV6-2/TRBV6-3
cdr3_aa: CASKPGLASGELFF

j_call: TRBJ2-1
clone_size: -
v_call: TRBV28
cdr3_aa: CASSFSRDEQFF

j_call: TRBJ2-1
clone_size: -
v_call: TRBV11-2
cdr3_aa: CASSLDPTSYNEQFF

j_call: TRBJ1-1
clone_size: -
v_call: TRBV6-2/TRBV6-3
cdr3_aa: CASTQTENTETFF

j_call: TRBJ2-5
clone_size: -
v_call: TRBV13
cdr3_aa: CASSSRTSGGVQETQYF

j_call: TRBJ1-5
clone_size: -
v_call: TRBV14
cdr3_aa: CASSQFGNQPQHF

j_call: TRBJ2-1
clone_size: -
v_call: TRBV3-1
cdr3_aa: CASSQVAYNEQFF

j_call: TRBJ2-6
clone_size: -
v_call: TRBV27
cdr3_aa: CASRGLLSGANVLTF

j_call: TRBJ2-7
clone_size: -
v_call: TRBV19
cdr3_aa: CASSWTVGASYEQYF

j_call: TRBJ2-1
clone_size: -
v_call: TRBV29-1
cdr3_aa: CSVEIPVGYEQFF

j_call: TRBJ2-7
clone_size: -
v_call: TRBV29-1
cdr3_aa: CSVEREGSYEQYF

j_call: TRBJ1-6
clone_size: -
v_call: TRBV28
cdr3_aa: CASSADREYSPLHF

j_call: TRBJ2-7
clone_size: -
v_call: TRBV28
cdr3_aa: CASRLSSLGVYEQYF

j_call: TRBJ1-2
clone_size: -
v_call: TRBV28
cdr3_aa: CASSMRYYGYTF

j_call: TRBJ2-5
clone_size: -
v_call: TRBV29-1
cdr3_aa: CSVEGIFGVGLEETQYF

j_call: TRBJ2-3
clone_size: -
v_call: TRBV12-3/TRBV12-4
cdr3_aa: CASCTWADTQYF

j_call: TRBJ2-7
clone_size: -
v_call: TRBV19
cdr3_aa: CASSLIGGYEQYF

j_call: TRBJ2-7
clone_size: -
v_call: TRBV29-1
cdr3_aa: CSVADSYEQYF

j_call: TRBJ1-1
clone_size: -
v_call: TRBV9
cdr3_aa: CASSNGQMNTEAFF

j_call: TRBJ2-7
clone_size: -
v_call: TRBV4-3
cdr3_aa: CASSQDIGGVSYEQYF

j_call: TRBJ2-1
clone_size: -
v_call: TRBV28
cdr3_aa: CASSRVQTIIEQFF

j_call: TRBJ1-2
clone_size: -
v_call: TRBV28
cdr3_aa: CASSNQGESWYGYTF

j_call: TRBJ2-5
clone_size: large
v_call: TRBV20-1
cdr3_aa: CSARDGRTEQETQYF

j_call: TRBJ2-7
clone_size: -
v_call: TRBV7-8
cdr3_aa: CASSFRWGQGTYEQYF

j_call: TRBJ2-6
clone_size: -
v_call: TRBV15
cdr3_aa: CATSKAISGANVLTF

j_call: TRBJ2-7
clone_size: -
v_call: TRBV28
cdr3_aa: CASSITRGPVEQYF

j_call: TRBJ2-7
clone_size: -
v_call: TRBV28
cdr3_aa: CASSLIDRVYEQYF

j_call: TRBJ2-5
clone_size: -
v_call: TRBV7-2
cdr3_aa: CASSFSGGVETQYF

j_call: TRBJ2-7
clone_size: -
v_call: TRBV5-1
cdr3_aa: CASSPTGGGYYEQYF

j_call: TRBJ2-1
clone_size: -
v_call: TRBV5-1
cdr3_aa: CASSLSSNDEQFF

j_call: TRBJ1-5
clone_size: -
v_call: TRBV12-3/TRBV12-4
cdr3_aa: CASSMGIGNQPQHF

j_call: TRBJ2-1
clone_size: -
v_call: TRBV29-1
cdr3_aa: CSALANNEQFF

j_call: TRBJ1-1
clone_size: -
v_call: TRBV6-5
cdr3_aa: CASSLQRQGRTEAFF

j_call: TRBJ2-7
clone_size: -
v_call: TRBV6-5
cdr3_aa: CASSEEISGSYEQYF

j_call: TRBJ2-3
clone_size: -
v_call: TRBV7-2
cdr3_aa: CASSLGGGGALDTQYF